The entry that follows covers one T cell receptor (beta chain) sequence. What it recognizes is unknown. The entry originates in a study of shared clonotypes between healthy human individuals. For the study at large: Those who served as donors were two women and a few men between the ages of 18 and 49. Findings and limits, study-wide: Against clonotypes common to all four donors, non-shared ones had lower generation probabilities.

It was about 210 ng DNA, about 30,000 T cell genomes, that sorted-subset replicate PCRs used. This table comes from immunoSEQ multiplex PCR, and its TCRdb copy is limited to in-frame clones, with some not included. The sample includes about 1.1 million clones, about 80% of them seen just once. V lost 2 bases and J lost 3; bases outside the gene matches: 4. Germline V lookup: CDR1 GTSNPN, CDR2 SVGIG (reference sequence). This CDR3 spans 13 amino acids. The sample comprised memory CD4+ T cells from PBMCs. The subset is: CD45RA-negative fraction. The sequence came from a young man in good health. Some clones in this sample may be carry-over from other donors' samples. The V and J genes are TRBV30 and TRBJ2-7; the match to TRBD2 covers 7 bases. The CDR3 region has the DNA TGTGCCTGGAGTTTGGTAGCGGGCTACGAGCAGTACTTC. It encodes CAWSLVAGYEQYF.